This passage covers 18 T cell receptor beta chains from one sample sequenced in a study of T-cell memory formation after mild COVID-19. TCRdb reprocessed the 5' RACE reads with MiXCR, giving one entry per CDR3 protein. This sample has approximately 400,000 distinct CDR3 sequences, with roughly a quarter found just once. The sample consisted of PBMCs or a T cell subset sorted from them (not recorded which). The source is an adult woman who had mild COVID-19 (a few samples of this study predate the infection). Cell type and time point are not known.

The chain uses TRBV7-9 and TRBJ1-4; D is undetermined. Germline-derived CDR1 and CDR2 are SEHNR and FQNEAQ (reference sequence). Trimming removed 5 bases from V and 5 bases from J, with 12 bases in between. The CDR3 length is 14 residues. Here the CDR3 DNA reads TGTGCCAGCAGCCCCTCGGGGAGCAATGAAAAACTGTTTTTT. Encoded protein: CASSPSGSNEKLFF. The complete variable domain, with remaining parts taken from reference TRBV7-9 and TRBJ1-4, reads DTGVSQNPRHKITKRGQNVTFRCDPISEHNRLYWYRQTLGQGPEFLTYFQNEAQLEKSRLLSDRFSAERPKGSFSTLEIQRTEQGDSAMYLCASSPSGSNEKLFFGSGTQLSVL.

In this sample, this clonotype turned up a few times. V gene TRBV10-3 combines with J gene TRBJ1-3, with D uncertain. Trimming took 9 bases from V and 0 from J, leaving 15 bases between them. This CDR3 comprises 15 residues. CDR1 and CDR2 (germline): ENHRY, SYGVKD. CDR3 region: CAISALSYSGNTIYF. CDR3 sequence (DNA): TGTGCCATATCCGCTCTCAGTTACTCTGGAAACACCATATATTTT.

This sequence joins TRBV19 and TRBJ2-3, with D possibly being TRBD1 (5 bases). CDR1 is LNHDA and CDR2 is SQIVND in the germline V gene (reference sequence). Trimming left V 3 bases short and J 2 bases short, with 9 bases between. CDR3 size: 14 residues. As DNA, the CDR3 is TGTGCCAGTAGTATTTGGGGCCACACAGATACGCAGTATTTT. Translating it yields CASSIWGHTDTQYF.

This chain uses TRBV12-3 or TRBV12-4 with TRBJ2-1, with 9 bases matching TRBD2. The CDR3 sequence is 15 residues long. The trim removed 8 bases at V and 6 bases at J, leaving 11 bases unmatched. The CDR3 DNA reads TGTGCCAGCGAGTTACCTAGCGGGATAGGCAATGAGCAGTTCTTC. It is translated as CASELPSGIGNEQFF.

The chain joins TRBV7-9 to TRBJ1-6; maybe TRBD1 (6 bases). CDR3 length: 15 amino acids. Germline values: CDR1 SEHNR, CDR2 FQNEAQ (reference sequence). The V end lost 5 bases, the J end lost 7 bases, and 15 bases lay between the germline ends. The CDR3 loop reads CASSPSGQRNSPLHF. The CDR3 DNA reads as TGTGCCAGCAGCCCTAGTGGACAGAGAAATTCACCCCTCCACTTT.

The J gene is TRBJ1-5, the V gene TRBV2; TRBD1 matches 9 bases. CDR3 length: 14 residues. V lost 3 bases, J lost 7 bases, and 4 bases stayed unmatched. The germline CDR1 and CDR2 sequences are SNHLY and FYNNEI. The CDR3, as DNA: TGTGCCAGCAGTGACCAGACAGGGGGGCAGCCCCAGCATTTT. Translated: CASSDQTGGQPQHF.

This clonotype has just a few counts. V gene TRBV5-1 combines with J gene TRBJ2-2, with a possible D match to TRBD1 (5 bases). Germline V lookup: CDR1 SGHRS, CDR2 YFSETQ. The CDR3 spans 15 residues. V was trimmed by 5 bases and J by 3 bases, leaving 14 bases between them. The CDR3 loop is CASSLSGRDTGELFF. In DNA, the CDR3 is TGCGCCAGCAGTTTGTCGGGCAGGGACACCGGGGAGCTGTTTTTT.

In this sample, this clonotype turned up a few times. The chain couples TRBV5-1 to TRBJ2-3; 10 bases match TRBD1. In germline, CDR1 is SGHRS, CDR2 YFSETQ. The ends lost 5 bases at V and 6 bases at J; junction bases unmatched: 6. This CDR3 comprises 14 residues. DNA for the CDR3: TGCGCCAGCAGTCCGACAGGGGGCCAGGATACGCAGTATTTT. This translates into CASSPTGGQDTQYF.

The chain joins TRBV20-1 to TRBJ2-7, with 11 positions matching TRBD2. This CDR3 is 15 amino acids long. CDR1 and CDR2 (germline): DFQATT, SNEGSKA (reference sequence). J gave up 3 bases and V 1 base, and 5 bases lay outside the gene matches. This chain's CDR3 is CSARALSGGVYEQYF. CDR3 in DNA: TGCAGTGCTAGAGCCCTTAGCGGGGGGGTCTACGAGCAGTACTTC.

This clonotype was counted between two and nine times. The V call is TRBV12-3 or TRBV12-4, the J call TRBJ2-7; 8 nucleotides align to TRBD1. With 7 bases clipped from V and 1 base from J, the junction kept 6 bases outside the gene matches. The CDR3 is 14 residues long. The chain's CDR3 is CASTWTGISYEQYF. CDR3 nucleotides: TGTGCCAGCACCTGGACAGGGATTTCCTACGAGCAGTACTTC.

There are a few counts of this clonotype. In nucleotides, the CDR3 is TGTGCCACCAGCCGTCAGCAAGGTAGCGGATACGAGCAGTACTTC. Translated: CATSRQQGSGYEQYF. The genes are TRBV15 and TRBJ2-7, with a possible D match to TRBD2 (6 bases). This CDR3 contains 15 residues. V shed 5 bases and J shed 4 bases, with 18 bases lying between them. CDR1 and CDR2 (germline): LNHNV, YYDKDF (reference sequence).

This clonotype was seen a few times. The CDR3 bases are TGTGCCAGTAGTATAGTGCGGGCGAACACTGAAGCTTTCTTT. This sequence encodes CASSIVRANTEAFF. J is TRBJ1-1 and V is TRBV19; D gene ambiguous. The germline gives CDR1 LNHDA, CDR2 SQIVND (reference sequence). V lost 1 base and J lost 1, with 7 bases in between. This CDR3 is 14 amino acids long.

The gene calls are TRBV15 and TRBJ1-4; D not resolved. The CDR3 length is 14 residues. Germline V gives CDR1 LNHNV, CDR2 YYDKDF (reference sequence). Trimming shortened V by 5 bases and J by 5 bases, and 12 bases separated the two germline ends. The CDR3 DNA sequence: TGTGCCACCAGCGGTGGAACAGCAAATGAAAAACTGTTTTTT. Residues: CATSGGTANEKLFF.

This rearrangement joins TRBV7-2 to TRBJ2-6; D call uncertain. The V end was cut by 1 base, the J end by 0 bases, with 7 bases between. CDR3 size: 16 residues. Germline assignment: CDR1 SGHTA and CDR2 FQGNSA. CDR3 nucleotides: TGTGCCAGCAGCTTAGGTTCCGGCTCTGGGGCCAACGTCCTGACTTTC. Translation gives CASSLGSGSGANVLTF.

V and J are TRBV3-1 and TRBJ2-1; D not certain. The V gene's germline CDR1 is LGHDT and CDR2 YNNKEL (reference sequence). The CDR3 sequence is 14 residues long. V lost 5 bases, J lost 7 bases, and 15 bases lay in between. The CDR3 region has the DNA TGTGCCAGCAGCTCCTCAAGATCTGGGAATGAGCAGTTCTTC. Its translation: CASSSSRSGNEQFF.

The chain joins TRBV6-6 to TRBJ2-7; D tentatively reads TRBD1 or TRBD2 (5 bases each). Germline assignment: CDR1 MNHNY and CDR2 SVGAGI (reference sequence). The CDR3 is made up of 14 amino acids. V was clipped by 2 bases and J by 2 bases, with 10 bases between them. CDR3 region: CASSYEGRPYEQYF. CDR3 DNA sequence: TGTGCCAGCAGTTACGAGGGGAGACCCTACGAGCAGTACTTC.

The genes are TRBV7-2 and TRBJ2-7; D gene ambiguous. This CDR3 spans 13 amino acids. Germline V lookup: CDR1 SGHTA, CDR2 FQGNSA. V was pared by 6 bases and J by 7 bases, with 16 bases between. CDR3 sequence (DNA): TGTGCCAGCAGAATCGGAATAGCAAGGGAGCAGTACTTC. It codes for CASRIGIAREQYF. Looking up the rest from reference TRBV7-2 and TRBJ2-7 gives the full variable domain: GAGVSQSPSNKVTEKGKDVELRCDPISGHTALYWYRQSLGQGLEFLIYFQGNSAPDKSGLPSDRFSAERTGGSVSTLTIQRTQQEDSAVYLCASRIGIAREQYFGPGTRLTVT.

This clonotype was found a few times. This chain uses TRBV29-1 with TRBJ2-2; D not resolved. The CDR3 is made up of 13 amino acids. CDR1 and CDR2 from the germline V gene are SQVTM and ANQGSEA. V lost 4 bases, J lost 0 bases, and 6 bases lay in between. In DNA, the CDR3 is TGCAGCGTTGGGAGCACGAACACCGGGGAGCTGTTTTTT. Protein sequence: CSVGSTNTGELFF.